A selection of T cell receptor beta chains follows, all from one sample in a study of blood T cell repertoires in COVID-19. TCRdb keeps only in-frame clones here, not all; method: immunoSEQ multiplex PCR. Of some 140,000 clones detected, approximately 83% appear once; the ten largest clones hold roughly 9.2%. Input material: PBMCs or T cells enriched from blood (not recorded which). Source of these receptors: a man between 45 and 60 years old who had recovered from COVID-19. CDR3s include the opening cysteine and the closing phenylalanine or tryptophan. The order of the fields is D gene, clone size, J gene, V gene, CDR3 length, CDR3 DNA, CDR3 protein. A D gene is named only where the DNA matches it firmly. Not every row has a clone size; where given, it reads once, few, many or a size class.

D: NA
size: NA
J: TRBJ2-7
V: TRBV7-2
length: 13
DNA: TGTGCCAGCGGCCCAGGGCGCCCATACGAGCAGTACTTC
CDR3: CASGPGRPYEQYF

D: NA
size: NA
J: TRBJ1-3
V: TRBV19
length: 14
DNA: TGTGCCAGTAGTTGGGGGGGCTCTGGAAACACCATATATTTT
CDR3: CASSWGGSGNTIYF

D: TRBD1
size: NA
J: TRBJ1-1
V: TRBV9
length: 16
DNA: TGTGCCAGCAGCGGAGGGACAGGGGTGGGGAACACTGAAGCTTTCTTT
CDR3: CASSGGTGVGNTEAFF

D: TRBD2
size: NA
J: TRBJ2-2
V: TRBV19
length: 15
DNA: TGTGCCAGTAGTGAAAGCGGGGGCCACACCGGGGAGCTGTTTTTT
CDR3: CASSESGGHTGELFF

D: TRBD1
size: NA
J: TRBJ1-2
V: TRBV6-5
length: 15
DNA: TGTGCCAGCAGCGCGTCGGGACAGGTGAACTATGGCTACACCTTC
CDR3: CASSASGQVNYGYTF

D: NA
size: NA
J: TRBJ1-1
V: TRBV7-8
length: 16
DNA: TGTGCCAGCAGCCCCCTCGGGGGTAGGGTTGGCACTGAAGCTTTCTTT
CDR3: CASSPLGGRVGTEAFF

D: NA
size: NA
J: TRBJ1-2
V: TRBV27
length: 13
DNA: TGTGCCAGCAGTTCCACAGGCGGATATGGCTACACCTTC
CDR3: CASSSTGGYGYTF

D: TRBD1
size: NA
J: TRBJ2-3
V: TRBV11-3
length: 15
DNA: TGTGCCAGCAGCTCGGGACAGGGGAGCACAGATACGCAGTATTTT
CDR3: CASSSGQGSTDTQYF

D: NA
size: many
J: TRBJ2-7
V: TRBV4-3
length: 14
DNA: TGCGCCAGCAGCCAAGAACGTAGCTCCTACGAGCAGTACTTC
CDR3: CASSQERSSYEQYF

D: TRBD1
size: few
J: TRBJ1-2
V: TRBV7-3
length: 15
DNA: TGTGCCAGCAGCTCCGATGGGACAGTCAACTATGGCTACACCTTC
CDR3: CASSSDGTVNYGYTF

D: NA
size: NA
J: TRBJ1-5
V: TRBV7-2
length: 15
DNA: TGTGCCAGCAGCTTAGCCCTATATAGCAATCAGCCCCAGCATTTT
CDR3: CASSLALYSNQPQHF

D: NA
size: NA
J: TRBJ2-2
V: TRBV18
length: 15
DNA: TGTGCCAGCTCACCGCCCCAGATTAACACCGGGGAGCTGTTTTTT
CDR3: CASSPPQINTGELFF

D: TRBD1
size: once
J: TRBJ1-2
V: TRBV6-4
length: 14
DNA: TGTGCCAGCAGTCGGGACAGGGGCGGCTATGGCTACACCTTC
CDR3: CASSRDRGGYGYTF

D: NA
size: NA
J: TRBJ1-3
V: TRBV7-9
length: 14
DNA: TGTGCCAGCAGCTTACAGGGCTCTGGAAACACCATATATTTT
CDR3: CASSLQGSGNTIYF

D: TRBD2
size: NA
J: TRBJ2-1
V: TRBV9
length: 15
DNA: TGTGCCAGCAGCCCCCTAGCGGGGGGCGGGAATGAGCAGTTCTTC
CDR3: CASSPLAGGGNEQFF

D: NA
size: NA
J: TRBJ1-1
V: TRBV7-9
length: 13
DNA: TGTGCCAGCAGCGTAACAATGCAGACTGAAGCTTTCTTT
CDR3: CASSVTMQTEAFF

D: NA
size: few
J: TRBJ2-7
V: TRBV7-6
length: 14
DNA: TGTGCCAGCAGCCCTGACGGGGGAGCCTACGAGCAGTACTTC
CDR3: CASSPDGGAYEQYF

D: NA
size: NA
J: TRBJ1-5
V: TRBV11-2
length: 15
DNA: TGTGCCAGCAGCTTAGGCAGTTATAGCAATCAGCCCCAGCATTTT
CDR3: CASSLGSYSNQPQHF

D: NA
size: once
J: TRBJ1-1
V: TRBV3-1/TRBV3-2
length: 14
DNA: TGTGCCAGCACTCCGGGTTTTTTTGACACTGAAGCTTTCTTT
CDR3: CASTPGFFDTEAFF

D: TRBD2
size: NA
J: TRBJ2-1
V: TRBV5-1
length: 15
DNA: TGCGCCAGCAGCTTGAAACTAGCGGGATACAATGAGCAGTTCTTC
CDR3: CASSLKLAGYNEQFF

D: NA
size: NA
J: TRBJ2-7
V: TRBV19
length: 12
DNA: TGTGCCAGTACCCCGACAGCCTACGAGCAGTACTTC
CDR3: CASTPTAYEQYF

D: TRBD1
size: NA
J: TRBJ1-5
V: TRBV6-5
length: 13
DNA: TGTGCCAGCACACAGGGGCGCAATCAGCCCCAGCATTTT
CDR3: CASTQGRNQPQHF

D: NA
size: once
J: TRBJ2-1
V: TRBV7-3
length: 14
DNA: TGTGCCAGCAGCCTACAGGCTCAAAACAATGAGCAGTTCTTC
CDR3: CASSLQAQNNEQFF

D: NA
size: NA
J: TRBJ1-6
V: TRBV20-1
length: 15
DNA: TGCAGTGCTAGTGGTCGGAGCTCCTATAATTCACCCCTCCACTTT
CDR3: CSASGRSSYNSPLHF

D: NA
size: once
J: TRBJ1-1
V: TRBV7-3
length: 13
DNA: TGTGCCAGCAGCCAGACAGTGAACACTGAAGCTTTCTTT
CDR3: CASSQTVNTEAFF

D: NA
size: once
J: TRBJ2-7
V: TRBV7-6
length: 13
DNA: TGTGCCAGCAGTGCTGGGGGCCGGGGAGAGCAGTACTTC
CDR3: CASSAGGRGEQYF